This T cell receptor (beta chain) was obtained from a study of blood T cell repertoires in COVID-19. Study-wide context: There were acute and convalescent COVID-19 samples, and they came from the United States, Italy and Spain.

The method was immunoSEQ multiplex PCR; TCRdb's version includes in-frame clones alone and lacks a portion of them. This table has roughly 160,000 clones, roughly 88% appearing once. The CDR3 spans 14 residues. Deletions cut 6 bases from V and 0 bases from J, with 11 bases between. CDR1 ENHRY and CDR2 SYGVKD come from the germline V gene. V usage is TRBV10-3 and J usage is TRBJ1-1; no clear D gene. The TCR sequence derives from a man aged 80 or over with COVID-19, enrolled during active disease. Sequenced sample: peripheral blood. CDR3 nucleotides: TGTGCCATCAGAAACAGTGAAGTGAACACTGAAGCTTTCTTT. Amino acids: CAIRNSEVNTEAFF.